This T cell receptor beta chain was identified in a study of T cell responses to AZD1222 COVID-19 vaccine (dated by TCRdb to the early 2020s). About the study as a whole: AZD1222 recipients given second doses at about 4 weeks or at about 12 weeks were pooled, since spike-specific TCR depth and breadth were not found to differ between the two schedules. A total of under 250 trial participants underwent TCR sequencing, of whom about 200 had received two doses of AZD1222 and about 25 had received two doses of the MenACWY control vaccine. Trial participants were enrolled by age into 18-55, 56-69 and 70-plus year subgroups, with roughly 160, 29 and 62 TCR-sequenced participants respectively.

The CDR3 regions of human TCRbeta chains were analyzed by immunosequencing. Per the authors' processing: Repertoire TCRs were matched against a reference library of SARS-CoV-2-specific TCRs generated with the MIRA antigen-specificity platform. Breadth meant the fraction of unique TCRs that were SARS-CoV-2-associated, whereas depth meant the fraction of total T cells that were SARS-CoV-2-associated. Using the MIRA data, each spike-specific TCR was assigned both to the spike region to which the TCR was reactive and to a CD4 or CD8 class. Log10-transformed breadth and depth values were compared by one-way ANOVA with Sidak's multiple comparisons tests. TCRdb took this table from immuneACCESS and kept in-frame rearrangements with V and J called. Such tables lack part of the clones; where checked against another copy, unresolved V genes explain under half of the gap, and the rest is unexplained. That table supplies the V and J calls and clone size; D and trimming were determined from the DNA. The sample table contains fewer than 130,000 clones; only one count was recorded for 88% of them. The ten largest make up 1.5% to 2% of the sample.

V is cut by 4 bases and J by 6 bases, and the space between the germline ends is 13 bases. There are 15 amino acids in the CDR3, from cysteine to phenylalanine inclusive. The entry retains the CDR3 DNA only, 45 bases that are in frame from base 1. CDR1 and CDR2 are drawn from the germline V gene: SGHVS, FQNEAQ. As regards this clone: This clone's antigen is unknown. No base-level quality is on record; no much larger clone is a single base apart.

Summary of the overall study and its limitations: Participants were mostly white British, with more females than males. The authors suggested clonal diversity may have been underestimated. After two AZD1222 doses, both the breadth and the depth of spike-specific TCRs were significantly higher than at day 0 and than in MenACWY recipients. Because no samples from the day 14 peak response were available, repertoires could be characterized only after the peak T cell response. The whole spike protein was spanned by vaccine-associated CD4 TCRs, and dominant responses were seen in regions 160-218 and 743-854. Reportedly, close to half of the unique spike-specific TCRs recognized epitopes lying outside the regions that are mutated in the B.1.351 and B.1.1.7 variants. Conclusions about previously exposed vaccinees are limited because only a handful of AZD1222 recipients were SARS-CoV-2 seropositive at baseline. The 56-69-year group was small, and its depth increase did not reach significance, likely because of low power.

Taken with the paper, the label for time point translates to: baseline before first vaccination. Vaccinee samples were obtained from the UK trials COV001 and COV002, which included a single-blind randomized controlled phase 2/3 trial of AZD1222 (ChAdOx1 nCoV-19) in healthy adults. For TCRbeta chain sequencing, PBMC samples were collected from trial participants at day 0 and at day 28 after the second dose. The sequence links TRBV7-8 to TRBJ1-6; no D gene call is confident. The specimen was peripheral blood, collected on day 0 of AZD1222 vaccination. The TCR originated in an adult in good health. The sequence in DNA is TGTGCCAGCAGCTCCCTCATGACTCTTAATTCACCCCTCCACTTT. Protein translation: CASSSLMTLNSPLHF.